What follows describes a single T cell receptor beta chain. The source of the sample is a study of blood T cell repertoires in COVID-19. The repertoire was sequenced with immunoSEQ multiplex PCR; TCRdb's copy has only in-frame clones and lacks some. Of about 280,000 clones in the sample, 86% were seen once. V lost 8 bases to trimming and J lost 4 bases, with 9 bases between them. Germline V gene lookup returns CDR1 ENHRY and CDR2 SYGVKD. The CDR3 totals 12 residues. This TCR was sampled from a man in his forties with active or convalescent COVID-19. What was sequenced was peripheral blood. V is TRBV10-3 and J is TRBJ1-3; D is unresolved. The CDR3 region is CAISLKGNTIYF. The CDR3 DNA reads TGTGCCATCTCACTTAAAGGAAACACCATATATTTT.